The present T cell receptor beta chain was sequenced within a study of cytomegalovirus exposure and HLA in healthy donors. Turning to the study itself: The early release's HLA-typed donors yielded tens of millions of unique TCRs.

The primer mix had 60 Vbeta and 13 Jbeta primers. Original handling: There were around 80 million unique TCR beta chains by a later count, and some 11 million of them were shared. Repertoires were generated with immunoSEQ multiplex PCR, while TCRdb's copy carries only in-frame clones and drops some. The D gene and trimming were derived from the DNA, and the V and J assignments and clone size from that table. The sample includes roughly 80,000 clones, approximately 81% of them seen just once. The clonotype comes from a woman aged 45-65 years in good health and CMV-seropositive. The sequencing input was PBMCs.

As DNA, the CDR3 is TGTGCCAGCAGTGGGGGAGGCGTACGCACCTACGAGCAGTACTTC. This codes for CASSGGGVRTYEQYF. The chain employs TRBV28 and TRBJ2-7; D is possibly TRBD2 (6 bases). The CDR3 sequence is 15 residues long. Deletions cut 5 bases from V and 2 bases from J, with 16 bases between. Looked up from germline, CDR1 is MDHEN and CDR2 is SYDVKM.